Listed below are T cell receptor beta chains from one sample, sequenced in a study of shared clonotypes between healthy human individuals. Sequenced by immunoSEQ multiplex PCR; TCRdb stores in-frame clones only, minus some. Of approximately 1.1 million clones in the sample, about 80% are singletons; the top ten hold more than 0.5%. The sequenced sample was memory CD4+ T cells from PBMCs. Every receptor here comes from a man between 18 and 35 years old in good health. Some clones in this sample may be carry-over from other donors' samples. Each CDR3 is given without its conserved first and last residue. Expanded clones are given a class, and other clones once, few, many or no size at all.

J: TRBJ2-2
V: TRBV6-1
size: few
CDR3: ALTRDLNTGELF

J: TRBJ1-3
V: TRBV5-1
size: NA
CDR3: ASSLEGGPGNTIY

J: TRBJ1-2
V: TRBV14
size: NA
CDR3: ASSQGGTNYGYT

J: TRBJ1-1
V: TRBV7-9
size: few
CDR3: ASSLVPGMNTEAF

J: TRBJ2-3
V: TRBV11-1
size: few
CDR3: ASSLGWLTQY

J: TRBJ2-7
V: TRBV28
size: once
CDR3: ASSKLGTGTYEQY

J: TRBJ2-3
V: TRBV7-9
size: NA
CDR3: ASSRTGPDTQY

J: TRBJ2-5
V: TRBV5-1
size: NA
CDR3: ASSQAPGPQETQY

J: TRBJ1-2
V: TRBV7-2
size: NA
CDR3: ASSTRTGNYGYT

J: TRBJ2-7
V: TRBV28
size: NA
CDR3: ASLSGPAYEQY

J: TRBJ2-1
V: TRBV2
size: few
CDR3: ASSPYNEQF

J: TRBJ1-5
V: TRBV5-1
size: NA
CDR3: ASSLDGAGGQPQH

J: TRBJ1-2
V: TRBV5-1
size: NA
CDR3: ASSLNRGGNYGYT

J: TRBJ2-7
V: TRBV7-6
size: few
CDR3: ASSLDPGPYEQY

J: TRBJ1-1
V: TRBV19
size: NA
CDR3: ASKVGNTEAF

J: TRBJ2-1
V: TRBV4-1
size: NA
CDR3: ASSQASGSRFGEQF

J: TRBJ2-7
V: TRBV7-2
size: NA
CDR3: ASSLVPTYEQY

J: TRBJ1-2
V: TRBV6-6
size: NA
CDR3: ASSYSSGRNYGYT

J: TRBJ2-6
V: TRBV18
size: few
CDR3: ASRPITGGANVLT

J: TRBJ2-4
V: TRBV7-3
size: NA
CDR3: ASSPTGVGVKNIQY

J: TRBJ2-5
V: TRBV2
size: NA
CDR3: ASTLIARGETQY

J: TRBJ1-5
V: TRBV7-2
size: few
CDR3: ASSTDAWADDGNQPQH